The subject of this entry is one TCR beta chain. Its cognate antigen has yet to be identified. No much larger clone is present one base from it, and per-base qualities are unavailable. The sample is drawn from a study of blood T cell repertoires in COVID-19 (TCRdb year 2020). Notes on the research overall: Samples covering the acute and convalescent phases of COVID-19 were provided by collaborators in the United States, Italy and Spain. The material from the prospective study consisted of cDNA or gDNA derived from T cells, B-cell-depleted T cells, or PBMCs. Subjects who had been exposed to COVID-19, were actively infected with it, or had recovered from it provided the deeply sampled blood TCRbeta repertoires that made up the dataset. The repertoires were made available in a free public database intended to serve as a resource for research on the immune response to SARS-CoV-2. Samples came from the ongoing ImmuneRACE study (first 160 participants) plus 1,254 subjects from 6 global collaborators. Nearly every sample came with metadata listing a de-identified subject ID, COVID-19 status, age in years and sex. Where available, HLA class I and class II types were taken from metadata supplied by the sample provider and were not determined by assay-based typing.

The immunoSEQ Assay, a bias-controlled multiplex PCR, was used to amplify TCRbeta CDR3 regions from genomic DNA. The study's own analysis went as follows. The number of nucleated cells in each sample was estimated from the amplification of reference gene primers within the assay. To quantify the absolute abundance of each unique TCRbeta CDR3 rearrangement, sequence reads were collapsed and filtered. For each sample, productive Simpson clonality was calculated as the square root of Simpson's diversity index over productive rearrangements. The table comes from immuneACCESS by way of TCRdb, which keeps in-frame sequences with V and J called. Part of the clones is missing from these tables; in studies checked, under half for an unresolved V gene and the rest for unknown reasons. V, J and clone size derive from that table, while D and trimming were established from the DNA sequence. The sample table contains approximately 330,000 clones; only one count was recorded for under 90% of them. The ten largest clones represent about a tenth of the sample.

The full study reports these points: The amount of clinical and demographic metadata varied by source and participant and was provided uncurated.

Participants in the prospective study were enrolled through a virtual design, were aged roughly 18 to 100 years, and lived in approximately 24 United States geographic areas. In the prospective study, cohorts were assigned on the basis of participant-reported clinical history obtained from a screening survey and a study questionnaire. For ImmuneRACE Cohort 3, a participant was defined as recovered based on two consecutive negative NP/OP PCR tests, clearance by a healthcare professional, or resolution of symptoms. In the prospective study, mobile phlebotomists collected whole blood, serum and a nasopharyngeal or oropharyngeal swab from each participant. Participants in the prospective study had the option to provide additional blood draws and questionnaires over an approximately 2-month period. Prospective study blood samples were shipped either frozen or at room temperature before DNA extraction.

This clonotype was obtained from a woman aged 25 to 39 who had recovered from COVID-19. Sequenced: PBMCs or T cells enriched from blood (not recorded which).

The CDR3 region has the sequence CASRLWTGSLEQYF. The sequenced DNA is TGTGCCAGCAGACTGTGGACAGGGTCTCTCGAGCAGTACTTC. The rearranged chain carries TRBV6-5 and TRBJ2-7; TRBD1 fits 8 bases in the junction. The CDR3 covers 14 residues, taking in both the cysteine and the phenylalanine. Of all the DNA, just the CDR3 is kept, 42 bases in frame from base 1. For CDR1 and CDR2, the germline V gene lists MNHEY and SVGAGI. The junction shows trimming of 6 bases on V and 6 bases on J, and the gene matches do not reach 10 bases of it.